This is a list of T cell receptor beta chains from one sample in a study of breast tumors, draining lymph nodes, adjacent tissues. One entry per CDR3 protein results from TCRdb running MiXCR on the multiplex PCR reads. The sample has about 63,000 distinct CDR3 sequences; 57% are singletons. The sequencing sample was made of breast tumor tissue. The origin of the receptors is a female donor with breast cancer. Some clones in this sample may be carry-over from other donors' samples. The CDR3 runs from the conserved cysteine through the conserved F or W. Each record gives: J gene, clone size, D gene, V gene, CDR3 protein, CDR3 DNA. The D gene is left open where the match is weak. Size is stated for part of the rows, as once, few or many counts, or as a class when the clone is expanded.

TRBJ2-1 NA NA TRBV9 CAGSVARGNSYNEQFF TGCGCCGGCAGCGTAGCAAGGGGCAACTCCTACAATGAGCAGTTCTTC
TRBJ2-6 NA NA TRBV7-9 CASSLEGGANVLTF TGTGCCAGCAGCTTGGAAGGGGGGGCCAACGTCCTGACTTTC
TRBJ2-3 once TRBD2 TRBV7-6 CASSSSSAGLAGAADTQYF TGTGCCAGCAGCTCCAGCAGTGCGGGGCTAGCGGGAGCGGCTGATACGCAGTATTTT
TRBJ2-5 many TRBD2 TRBV12-3/TRBV12-4 CASTLLLAGGSETQYF TGTGCCAGCACCCTCCTCCTAGCGGGAGGGTCAGAGACCCAGTACTTC
TRBJ2-1 many NA TRBV9 CASSPPPASSYNEQFF TGTGCCAGCAGCCCCCCCCCCGCCAGCTCCTACAATGAGCAGTTCTTC
TRBJ2-7 NA NA TRBV20-1 CSATTGTSSYEQYF TGCAGTGCTACGACAGGGACTAGCTCCTACGAGCAGTACTTC
TRBJ1-2 few TRBD1 TRBV29-1 CSVVGIGYRGGVRYTF TGCAGCGTTGTGGGTATCGGGTACAGGGGAGGTGTAAGGTACACCTTC
TRBJ1-1 many NA TRBV7-8 CASSPSTPVPEAFF TGTGCCAGCAGCCCCAGCACCCCGGTCCCTGAAGCTTTCTTT
TRBJ2-1 many NA TRBV29-1 CSVGLSSVTYNEQFF TGCAGCGTAGGTCTGTCTAGCGTAACCTACAATGAGCAGTTCTTC
TRBJ2-3 NA TRBD2 TRBV7-2 CASSLGLARDTRYF TGTGCCAGCAGCCTGGGACTAGCTAGGGATACGCGGTATTTT
TRBJ2-1 NA NA TRBV5-5 CASSLTPRGLPSDEQFF TGTGCCAGCAGCTTGACTCCCCGGGGACTGCCATCTGATGAGCAGTTCTTC
TRBJ2-1 NA TRBD2 TRBV11-2 CASTKLAGGGNEQFF TGTGCCAGCACCAAACTAGCGGGGGGGGGCAATGAGCAGTTCTTC
TRBJ2-3 many NA TRBV10-2 CASSEYQGDTQYF TGCGCCAGCAGTGAGTACCAAGGAGATACGCAGTATTTT
TRBJ1-4 NA NA TRBV19 CASSFQGDGEKLFF TGTGCCAGTAGTTTCCAGGGAGATGGGGAAAAACTGTTTTTT
TRBJ2-1 NA NA TRBV6-6 CASSYGTNEQFF TGTGCCAGCAGTTACGGTACAAATGAGCAGTTCTTC
TRBJ1-5 NA TRBD1 TRBV4-2 CASSPRSGTAYEHF TGTGCCAGCAGCCCCCGGAGTGGGACAGCCTACGAGCATTTT
TRBJ2-3 NA NA TRBV7-6 CASSSRETDTQYF TGTGCCAGCAGCTCTCGGGAGACGGATACGCAGTATTTT
TRBJ2-5 NA NA TRBV7-9 CASSPLLSGRKPLWAETQYF TGTGCCAGCAGCCCCCTGCTTAGCGGCCGAAAACCCCTGTGGGCAGAGACCCAGTACTTC
TRBJ2-1 many NA TRBV4-1 CASSPGPGNEQFF TGCGCCAGCAGCCCCGGACCCGGCAATGAGCAGTTCTTC
TRBJ2-7 NA NA TRBV10-1 CASSEGPAREQYF TGCGCCAGCAGTGAAGGCCCGGCAAGGGAGCAGTACTTC
TRBJ1-2 NA TRBD1 TRBV6-1 CASRRQGNRYGYTF TGTGCCAGCAGGCGACAGGGTAATCGATATGGCTACACCTTC
TRBJ2-3 NA TRBD1 TRBV7-2 CASSLDGQGAGDTQYF TGTGCCAGCAGCTTAGACGGACAGGGGGCAGGAGATACGCAGTATTTT
TRBJ1-4 once NA TRBV6-5 CASSAGLAGPNEKLFF TGTGCCAGCAGTGCTGGACTAGCGGGACCCAATGAAAAACTGTTTTTT
TRBJ1-2 NA NA TRBV9 CASSVLAGSNYGYTF TGTGCCAGCAGCGTACTTGCTGGGTCCAACTATGGCTACACCTTC